This entry lists 28 T cell receptor beta chains sequenced from one sample in a study of cytomegalovirus exposure and HLA in healthy donors. PCR was performed using 60 Vbeta and 13 Jbeta primers. Measured with immunoSEQ multiplex PCR; TCRdb has only the in-frame clones, and not every one. Of 98,000 or so clones in the sample, roughly three quarters were seen once. The sequenced sample consisted of PBMCs. Receptors originate from a woman aged 40-49 years in good health and CMV-seronegative.

The rearrangement links TRBV28 to TRBJ2-1; 8 positions agree with TRBD1. The germline V gene has CDR1 MDHEN and CDR2 SYDVKM. The CDR3 has 15 residues. V lost 7 bases and J lost 6; bases outside the gene matches: 11. As DNA, the CDR3 is TGTGCCAGCACCGAGACGGACAGGGCAGGCAATGAGCAGTTCTTC. Translating it yields CASTETDRAGNEQFF.

The chain employs TRBV10-3 and TRBJ2-3, with TRBD1 matching over 7 bases. The germline V gene encodes CDR1 ENHRY and CDR2 SYGVKD. This CDR3 has 12 residues. After removal of 7 bases from V and 6 bases from J, the junction contained 4 bases not matched to a gene. Here the CDR3 reads CAIKGQRDTQYF. The CDR3, as DNA: TGTGCCATCAAGGGACAGCGGGATACGCAGTATTTT.

The genes are TRBV5-1 and TRBJ2-5; weak D call: TRBD2 (6 bases). Germline CDR1 is SGHRS and CDR2 is YFSETQ. The CDR3 contains 13 residues. V was cut by 5 bases and J by 5 bases, with 13 bases left in between. The CDR3 nucleotides are TGCGCCAGCAGGGAGGGGTCTCGGGAGACCCAGTACTTC. This codes for CASREGSRETQYF.

The gene calls are TRBV7-9 and TRBJ1-2; D is unresolved. V was trimmed by 2 bases and J by 4 bases, leaving 8 bases between them. The CDR3 sequence is 13 residues long. From germline, CDR1 is SEHNR and CDR2 FQNEAQ (reference sequence). Written as DNA, the CDR3 is TGTGCCAGCAGCTTATCGGGAACCTATGGCTACACCTTC. Protein product: CASSLSGTYGYTF.

V gene TRBV2 combines with J gene TRBJ2-1, with TRBD1 matching 7 bases. V lost 4 bases and J lost 4; bases outside the gene matches: 10. The CDR3 is 16 residues long. Germline V CDR1 and CDR2: SNHLY, FYNNEI. CDR3 sequence: CASSAAWDSRYNEQFF. CDR3 nucleotide sequence: TGTGCCAGCAGTGCGGCGTGGGACAGCCGATACAATGAGCAGTTCTTC.

The chain carries TRBV5-5 and TRBJ2-7; 7 bases line up with TRBD2. CDR1 SGHKS and CDR2 YYEKEE come from the germline V gene (reference sequence). The CDR3 sequence is 16 residues long. J lost 0 bases, V lost 3 bases, and 9 bases had no gene match. CDR3 in DNA: TGTGCCAGCAGCTCCAATAGCGGGTTCAGCTCCTACGAGCAGTACTTC. Translated: CASSSNSGFSSYEQYF.

The chain has TRBV5-1 and TRBJ1-1, with 10 nucleotides matching TRBD1. Germline V gene lookup returns CDR1 SGHRS and CDR2 YFSETQ. The V and J ends lost 6 bases and 5 bases, in that order; junction bases with no gene match: 13. The CDR3 length is 16 residues. CDR3 region: CASTPGQGYGYTEAFF. CDR3 nucleotides: TGCGCCAGCACCCCGGGACAGGGGTACGGGTATACTGAAGCTTTCTTT.

This rearrangement joins TRBV5-1 to TRBJ1-1, with 8 nucleotides matching TRBD1. The CDR3 is 16 residues long. The germline V gene encodes CDR1 SGHRS and CDR2 YFSETQ. V shed 0 bases and J 3 bases; nucleotides not matched to a gene: 7. The CDR3 DNA reads as TGCGCCAGCAGCTTGGGCAACAGGGGGTCCTACACTGAAGCTTTCTTT. Protein product: CASSLGNRGSYTEAFF.

The genes are TRBV11-2 and TRBJ2-7, with D unclear. From germline, CDR1 is SGHAT and CDR2 FQNNGV. The V end lost 4 bases, the J end lost 6 bases, and 13 bases lay between the germline ends. The CDR3 totals 13 residues. CDR3 coding DNA: TGTGCCAGCAGCTACCTACCTGCGGCCGAGCAGTACTTC. It translates to CASSYLPAAEQYF.

CDR3 coding DNA: TGTGCCAGCAGCTTGATCATAGCGGGACCGTTCGAGCAGTACTTC. Translation: CASSLIIAGPFEQYF. V is TRBV5-6 and J is TRBJ2-7, with 8 bases lining up with TRBD2. Germline V CDR1 and CDR2: SGHDT, YYEEEE. The CDR3 has 15 amino acids. V was pared by 1 base and J by 6 bases, with 9 bases of the junction left unmatched.

The rearrangement links TRBV29-1 to TRBJ2-7; possible D gene TRBD2, 6 bases. The CDR3 is 12 residues long. Germline V gene sequence: CDR1 SQVTM, CDR2 ANQGSEA. V lost 7 bases to trimming and J lost 3 bases, with 13 bases between them. CDR3 coding DNA: TGCAGCGCGGTCTATAGCGGCTACGAGCAGTACTTC. It translates to CSAVYSGYEQYF.

The gene calls are TRBV18 and TRBJ1-1; weak D call: TRBD1 (5 bases). The V and J ends lost 6 bases and 4 bases respectively, with 21 bases between them. This CDR3 spans 16 amino acids. The germline gives CDR1 KGHSH, CDR2 LQKENI. CDR3 amino acids: CASSPGGPGRLTEAFF. In nucleotides, the CDR3 is TGTGCCAGCTCCCCGGGAGGGCCAGGGCGCCTCACTGAAGCTTTCTTT.

The V and J genes are TRBV7-3 and TRBJ2-3, with 9 bases aligning to TRBD2. The germline gives CDR1 SGHTA, CDR2 FQGTGA. This CDR3 is built from 15 residues. V lost 3 bases and J lost 4; bases outside the gene matches: 5. The CDR3 coding sequence is TGTGCCAGCAGCTTGGGGGGACTAGCTTCAGATACGCAGTATTTT. It yields the protein CASSLGGLASDTQYF.

The rearrangement joins TRBV15 to TRBJ1-1, with no clear D. V shed 0 bases and J shed 4 bases, with 15 bases lying between them. From germline, CDR1 is LNHNV and CDR2 YYDKDF (reference sequence). The length of the CDR3 is 16 residues. Here the CDR3 DNA reads TGTGCCACCAGCAGAGATATAATACGGGTTGGCACTGAAGCTTTCTTT. Protein product: CATSRDIIRVGTEAFF.

This clone has just one count. In nucleotides, the CDR3 is TGTGCCAGCAGAACGCTGACTAGCGGGTCCTACGAGCAGTACTTC. Residues: CASRTLTSGSYEQYF. The chain is built from TRBV27 and TRBJ2-7; 10 bases agree with TRBD2. After removal of 6 bases from V and 1 base from J, the junction contained 6 bases not matched to a gene. CDR1 MNHEY and CDR2 SMNVEV come from the germline V gene (reference sequence). CDR3 size: 15 residues.

The chain employs TRBV4-1 and TRBJ2-1; D may be TRBD1 (6 bases). CDR1 is MGHRA and CDR2 is YSYEKL in the germline V gene. The CDR3 covers 16 residues. V was clipped by 2 bases and J by 4 bases, with 15 bases between them. The chain's CDR3 is CASSQTGTRGYNEQFF. The DNA of the CDR3 is TGCGCCAGCAGCCAAACCGGGACAAGGGGTTACAATGAGCAGTTCTTC.

V usage is TRBV5-5 and J usage is TRBJ1-3; D remains ambiguous. V lost 1 base, J lost 7 bases, and 15 bases lay in between. The CDR3 is 15 amino acids. Germline loops: CDR1 SGHKS, CDR2 YYEKEE (reference sequence). The CDR3 loop is CASSLSASQTNTIYF. CDR3 nucleotides: TGTGCCAGCAGCTTGTCGGCTTCCCAGACTAACACCATATATTTT.

V usage is TRBV7-2 and J usage is TRBJ2-2; 7 nucleotides align to TRBD1. V lost 3 bases, J lost 4 bases, and 2 bases stayed unmatched. Germline assignment: CDR1 SGHTA and CDR2 FQGNSA. CDR3 length equals 14 residues. CDR3 residues: CASSFRGRTGELFF. CDR3 in DNA: TGTGCCAGCAGCTTTAGGGGGCGCACCGGGGAGCTGTTTTTT.

Only one count was recorded for this clone. This sequence joins TRBV5-4 and TRBJ2-5; TRBD1 might be the D (6 bases). The CDR3 extends over 13 amino acids. V lost 5 bases and J 2 bases, leaving 10 bases between the germline ends. Germline values: CDR1 SGHNT, CDR2 YYREEE (reference sequence). CDR3: CASSAGQQETQYF. CDR3 sequence (DNA): TGTGCCAGCAGTGCCGGACAGCAAGAGACCCAGTACTTC.

This clone was seen a few times. This chain connects TRBV28 to TRBJ2-1, with D maybe TRBD1 (6 bases). The germline gives CDR1 MDHEN, CDR2 SYDVKM. V dropped 8 bases and J dropped 6 bases, with 14 bases sitting between them. This CDR3 has 13 residues. The DNA for the CDR3 is TGTGCCAGCGTTGGGACACCCCTCAATGAGCAGTTCTTC. This codes for CASVGTPLNEQFF.

The CDR3, as DNA: TGTGCCAGCAGCGTAGGTACCGGGACAGGGGATTCACCCCTCCACTTT. It encodes CASSVGTGTGDSPLHF. The V call is TRBV9, the J call TRBJ1-6; 10 positions agree with TRBD1. The germline CDR1 and CDR2 sequences are SGDLS and YYNGEE. Losses at the gene ends were 0 bases for V and 8 bases for J; bases not matched to a gene: 5. The CDR3 covers 16 residues.

The chain carries TRBV4-1 and TRBJ2-3; 7 bases match TRBD2. J gave up 4 bases and V 4 bases, and 8 bases lay outside the gene matches. The CDR3 spans 15 residues. The germline V gene has CDR1 MGHRA and CDR2 YSYEKL. The CDR3 sequence is CASSRTAGSADTQYF. The DNA for the CDR3 is TGCGCCAGCAGCCGAACAGCGGGATCGGCAGATACGCAGTATTTT.

V gene TRBV4-2 combines with J gene TRBJ1-2; D might be TRBD1 (6 bases). Trimming shortened V by 0 bases and J by 2 bases, and 16 bases separated the two germline ends. The CDR3 spans 17 residues. The germline V gene has CDR1 LGHNA and CDR2 YNFKEQ. The CDR3 sequence: CASSQEITGSLNYGYTF. CDR3 bases: TGTGCCAGCAGCCAAGAAATTACAGGGAGCTTAAACTATGGCTACACCTTC.

The table lists this clone with a count of one. The chain is built from TRBV6-5 and TRBJ2-2, with no clear D. With 7 bases removed from V and 1 base from J, the gap between germline ends came to 7 bases. Germline-derived CDR1 and CDR2 are MNHEY and SVGAGI. The CDR3 spans 13 residues. The CDR3 DNA is TGTGCCAGCAACAGAATGAACACCGGGGAGCTGTTTTTT. This sequence encodes CASNRMNTGELFF.

The chain is built from TRBV28 and TRBJ2-5; 7 nucleotides line up with TRBD1. After removal of 6 bases from V and 11 bases from J, the junction contained 9 bases not matched to a gene. Germline V gives CDR1 MDHEN, CDR2 SYDVKM. CDR3 size: 12 residues. This CDR3 is CASRTGHKEQYF. In DNA, the CDR3 is TGTGCCAGCAGGACAGGGCATAAAGAGCAGTACTTC.

The rearrangement joins TRBV9 to TRBJ2-3, with D perhaps matching TRBD2 (6 bases). V lost 0 bases, J lost 1 base, and 15 bases lay in between. The germline V gene has CDR1 SGDLS and CDR2 YYNGEE. This CDR3 contains 17 residues. CDR3 amino acids: CASSVEGLGRGTDTQYF. As DNA, the CDR3 is TGTGCCAGCAGCGTAGAGGGACTGGGGCGGGGCACAGATACGCAGTATTTT.

The count of this clone is one. The chain couples TRBV9 to TRBJ1-1, with D perhaps TRBD1 (5 bases). Trimming left V 4 bases short and J 1 base short, with 5 bases between. Germline V gene sequence: CDR1 SGDLS, CDR2 YYNGEE. This CDR3 region has 12 residues. CDR3 amino acids: CASSTGNTEAFF. Here the CDR3 DNA reads TGTGCCAGCAGCACAGGGAACACTGAAGCTTTCTTT. The full variable domain, in which reference TRBV9 and TRBJ1-1 provide the parts outside the CDR3, is DSGVTQTPKHLITATGQRVTLRCSPRSGDLSVYWYQQSLDQGLQFLIQYYNGEERAKGNILERFSAQQFPDLHSELNLSSLELGDSALYFCASSTGNTEAFFGQGTRLTVV.

Here the CDR3 DNA reads TGTGCCAGCAGTTTAACAGCGGCCTACGAGCAGTACTTC. Its protein product is CASSLTAAYEQYF. The rearrangement joins TRBV27 to TRBJ2-7; D is possibly TRBD2 (5 bases). Germline V CDR1 and CDR2: MNHEY, SMNVEV (reference sequence). The V and J ends lost 2 bases and 2 bases respectively, with 7 bases between them. This CDR3 has 13 amino acids.